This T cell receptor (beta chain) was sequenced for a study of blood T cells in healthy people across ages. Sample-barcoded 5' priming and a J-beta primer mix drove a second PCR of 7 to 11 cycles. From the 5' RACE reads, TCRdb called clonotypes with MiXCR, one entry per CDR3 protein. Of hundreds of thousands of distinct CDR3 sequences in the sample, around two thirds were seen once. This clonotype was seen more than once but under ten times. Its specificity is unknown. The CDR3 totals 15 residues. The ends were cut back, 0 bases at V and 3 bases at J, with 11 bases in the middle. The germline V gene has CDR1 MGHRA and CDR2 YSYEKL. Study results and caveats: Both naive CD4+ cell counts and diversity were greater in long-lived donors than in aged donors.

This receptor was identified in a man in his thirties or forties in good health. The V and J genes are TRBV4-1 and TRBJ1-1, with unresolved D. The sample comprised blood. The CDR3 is CASSQDSGAYTEAFF. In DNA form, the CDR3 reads TGCGCCAGCAGCCAAGATAGCGGAGCCTACACTGAAGCTTTCTTT.